This T cell receptor (beta chain) emerged from a study of blood T cell repertoires in COVID-19 (dated by TCRdb to the early 2020s). Regarding the complete study: The collaborator samples originated in the United States, Italy and Spain and spanned the acute and convalescent phases of COVID-19. Where available, HLA class I and class II types were taken from metadata supplied by the sample provider and were not determined by assay-based typing. The repertoires were released in a freely available public database intended as a resource for research on the immune response to SARS-CoV-2. Subjects who had been exposed to COVID-19, were actively infected with it, or had recovered from it provided the deeply sampled blood TCRbeta repertoires that made up the dataset. Nearly every sample came with metadata listing a de-identified subject ID, COVID-19 status, age in years and sex. The material from the prospective study consisted of cDNA or gDNA derived from T cells, B-cell-depleted T cells, or PBMCs. Samples were obtained from the ongoing ImmuneRACE study (first 160 participants) and from 1,254 subjects provided by 6 global collaborators. What the work shows at the level of the full study, not this receptor alone: Clinical and demographic metadata were provided uncurated, with the amount varying by source and participant.

A remark on this clone: Its antigen is still unknown. No base-level quality is on record; no much larger clone is a single base apart.

One collaborating source in Seattle enrolled patients while the patients were actively infected and followed the patients over time throughout the course of disease. The collaborating institutions used their own protocols to collect whole blood in K2EDTA tubes. For TCRbeta analysis, collaborators shipped samples as frozen whole blood, isolated PBMCs, or DNA extracted from either of those sample types. The CDR3 starts with the cysteine, ends with the phenylalanine, and has 15 residues. Of the read, only the CDR3 DNA is kept; its 45 bases are in frame from base 1. The CDR1 and CDR2 encoded by the germline V gene are SGHVS and FQNEAQ. The germline V end is reduced by 5 bases and the J end by 7 bases; junction bases left unmatched: 5. The immunoSEQ Assay, a bias-controlled multiplex PCR, was used to amplify TCRbeta CDR3 regions from genomic DNA. The paper's data handling went like this. The number of nucleated cells in each sample was estimated from the amplification of reference gene primers within the assay. To quantify the absolute abundance of each unique TCRbeta CDR3 rearrangement, sequence reads were collapsed and filtered. For each sample, productive Simpson clonality was calculated by taking the square root of Simpson's diversity index across productive rearrangements. The table was pulled from immuneACCESS by TCRdb, which kept in-frame rearrangements only. Such tables lose some clones; where checked, under half of the loss comes from unresolved V genes, and the rest has no known cause. V, J and clone size are taken as reported in that table, and D and trimming were inferred from the DNA itself. This sample lists 150,000 to 170,000 clones; roughly 84% were detected once. Of the sample, about an eighth falls within the top ten clones.

This sequence uses TRBV7-8 and TRBJ1-6; TRBD1 lines up with 10 middle nucleotides. The sequence came from a woman aged 55-69 years with COVID-19, enrolled during active disease. Sequenced material: peripheral blood. CDR3 region: CASSEGTGDNSPLHF. The DNA sequence follows: TGTGCCAGCAGCGAAGGGACAGGGGACAATTCACCCCTCCACTTT.